This record looks at one T cell receptor (beta chain) sequence and its context. This clonotype was found a few times. The antigen this receptor binds is unknown. No base quality values were provided; no much bigger clone lies one nucleotide off. This specimen belongs to a study of human T cells and chemical hapten exposure (dated by TCRdb to the early 2020s). About the investigation overall: For sensitization, 2% DPC in acetone was applied to a roughly 2 cm by roughly 2 cm area of upper inner arm skin. Patients additionally received weekly therapeutic DPC doses to the scalp throughout the roughly 24-week study period. Patch testing was performed on the upper back with Finn chambers containing 0.01% DPC, and the patch tests were scored after 6 days according to International Contact Dermatitis Research Group standards. Most of the patients in the cohort were female, and the cohort covered alopecia areata with under or over 50% scalp involvement, alopecia totalis and alopecia universalis. The libraries were sequenced as a pool, and the TCR yield per sample differed mostly because of small variations in library volumes within the pool. In alopecia patients, the study followed how the peripheral blood TCR repertoire changed in vivo over primary and secondary sensitization to diphenylcyclopropenone (DPC), a hapten. Blood samples were taken from patients before sensitization (week 0) and then at 2, 6 and about 24 weeks after DPC sensitization. Blood for TCR sequencing was provided by twenty-nine alopecia patients at one to four time points (pre-sensitization, 2, 6 and 24 weeks). Both TCR alpha and TCR beta chains were sequenced from each blood RNA sample. The research as a whole found: The number of PT1 expanded TCRs positively correlated with patch test score, significant at thresholds 8, 16 and 32 but not 4. Because every patient had alopecia, a presumed autoimmune disease, the patients' immune response might differ from that of healthy individuals. After repeated subsampling, changes were observed in the strength of the expansion versus patch-test correlation and in the threshold at which the correlation became significant. The number of TCRs above 1 in 1000 frequency did not change with DPC sensitization; there was no evidence of global repertoire structure alterations. Significantly more large CDR3 similarity clusters were formed by expanded TCRs than by pre-sensitization or healthy control sets, consistent with antigen-driven responses.

The library relied on RACE. The sequencer listed for this sample is NextSeq 500. During library preparation, unique molecular identifiers were attached to individual cDNA molecules so that TCRs could be counted quantitatively and reproducibly. For the original study's pipeline: A median of roughly 99,000 TCRs per sample was observed, with a range of about 23,224 to 690,600. The Decombinator software suite was used to annotate V, J and CDR3 in the TCR reads. Every sample was subsampled to the same number of TCRs (28,000) for the PS versus PT1 abundance plots. Expanded TCRs were defined as absent before sensitization and observed at least eight times at the 2-week time point. TCRdb cleaned the public reads at Q25 with fastp, built clones with MiXCR and kept in-frame beta chains. Rows matching on CDR3 protein sequence are summarized as one entry with the most common DNA and genes. For this entry, the V and J calls and clone size follow TCRdb and not the study's own pipeline. This sample has more than 35,000 distinct CDR3 sequences in its table, and around 6.8% of those were observed once. The ten largest clones add up to roughly a tenth of the sample.

This sample's time point label indicates: patch test 1, 2 weeks after DPC sensitization. The treatment or condition label corresponds to: therapeutic diphenylcyclopropenone sensitization with weekly scalp DPC. Unfractionated whole blood was collected in Tempus Blood RNA tubes, and total RNA was extracted from that blood. At each patch-test visit, blood was drawn before the patch test was applied. Eligible patients were aged 18 to 70, diagnosed with alopecia, deemed suitable for DPC therapy, and excluded if pregnant. The CDR3 starts with the cysteine, ends with the phenylalanine, and has 14 residues. Solely the CDR3 DNA is kept, with 42 bases framed from the first base. Between the V and J ends, shortened by 2 bases and 0 bases respectively, the junction contains 7 bases. According to the germline V gene, CDR1 reads MNHEY and CDR2 reads SVGAGI.

This receptor chain uses TRBV6-5 and TRBJ1-1, with a weak D call of TRBD1 (5 bases match). The TCR sequence derives from a young woman with alopecia areata. Some clones in this sample may be carry-over from other donors' samples. The specimen was whole blood, collected in connection with sensitization to the hapten diphenylcyclopropenone (DPC). The bases are TGTGCCAGCAGTTACGGGGCTTTGAACACTGAAGCTTTCTTT. The resulting protein is CASSYGALNTEAFF.